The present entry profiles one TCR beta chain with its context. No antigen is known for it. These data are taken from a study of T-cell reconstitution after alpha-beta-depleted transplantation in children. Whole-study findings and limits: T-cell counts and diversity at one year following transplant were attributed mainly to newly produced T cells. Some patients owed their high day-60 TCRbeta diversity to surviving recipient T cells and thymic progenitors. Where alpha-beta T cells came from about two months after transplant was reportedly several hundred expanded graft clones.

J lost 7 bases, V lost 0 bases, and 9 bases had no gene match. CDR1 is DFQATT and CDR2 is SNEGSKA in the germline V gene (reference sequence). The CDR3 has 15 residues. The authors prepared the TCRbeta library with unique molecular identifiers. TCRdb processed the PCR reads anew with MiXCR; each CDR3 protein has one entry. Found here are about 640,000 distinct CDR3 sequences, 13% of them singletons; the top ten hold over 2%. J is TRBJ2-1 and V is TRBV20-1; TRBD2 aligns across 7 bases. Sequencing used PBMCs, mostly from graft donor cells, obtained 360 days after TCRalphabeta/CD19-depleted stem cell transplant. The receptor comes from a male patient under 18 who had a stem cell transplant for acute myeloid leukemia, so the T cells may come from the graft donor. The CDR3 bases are TGCAGTGCTAGAGAAATCGCCGGGACTACAAATGAGCAGTTCTTC. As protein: CSAREIAGTTNEQFF.